This T cell receptor beta chain was retrieved from a study of post-analysis software for immune sequencing data. Study-level findings and limits: Patients with multiple sclerosis recorded significantly lower normalized Chao1 diversity than controls, the study found. Comparison of patients with controls showed five or six TRBV segments more frequent in patients, TRBV5-6, TRBV5-1 and TRBV20-1 among them. Samples prepared in the same batch strongly co-clustered by F measure.

Prepared libraries of TCR beta cDNA carried unique molecular identifiers. Some 450,000 cDNA molecules were recovered from an input of roughly 0.85 to 10 million T cells. TCRdb processed the PCR reads anew with MiXCR; each CDR3 protein has one entry. Of approximately 400,000 distinct CDR3 sequences listed, about a third were seen once; the top ten hold 13%. The CDR3 consists of 12 residues. V shed 4 bases and J shed 6 bases, with 9 bases lying between them. CDR1 and CDR2 (germline): SGHTA, FQGNSA. In this sample, this clonotype turned up a few times. What it binds is not known. The rearrangement links TRBV7-2 to TRBJ1-1; D unclear. This receptor was taken from a girl under 18 with multiple sclerosis. Sample: blood. Here the CDR3 DNA reads TGTGCCAGCAGCTACTATAGCGCTGAAGCTTTCTTT. Translating it yields CASSYYSAEAFF.